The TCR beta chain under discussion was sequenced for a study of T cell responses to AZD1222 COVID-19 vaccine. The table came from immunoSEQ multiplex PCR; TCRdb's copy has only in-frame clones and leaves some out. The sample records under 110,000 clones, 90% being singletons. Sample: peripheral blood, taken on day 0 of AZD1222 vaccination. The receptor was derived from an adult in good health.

The CDR3 DNA follows: TGTGCCAGCAGCCGAACTAGCGGGGGGGACAAGCAGTACTTC. Translation gives CASSRTSGGDKQYF. The chain joins TRBV3-1 (or the pseudogene TRBV3-2) to TRBJ2-7; 13 nucleotides align to TRBD2. Germline assignment: CDR1 LGHDT and CDR2 YNNKEL (reference sequence). The V gene end was trimmed by 4 bases and the J gene end by 8 bases; junction bases not matched to a gene: 5. This CDR3 contains 14 residues.